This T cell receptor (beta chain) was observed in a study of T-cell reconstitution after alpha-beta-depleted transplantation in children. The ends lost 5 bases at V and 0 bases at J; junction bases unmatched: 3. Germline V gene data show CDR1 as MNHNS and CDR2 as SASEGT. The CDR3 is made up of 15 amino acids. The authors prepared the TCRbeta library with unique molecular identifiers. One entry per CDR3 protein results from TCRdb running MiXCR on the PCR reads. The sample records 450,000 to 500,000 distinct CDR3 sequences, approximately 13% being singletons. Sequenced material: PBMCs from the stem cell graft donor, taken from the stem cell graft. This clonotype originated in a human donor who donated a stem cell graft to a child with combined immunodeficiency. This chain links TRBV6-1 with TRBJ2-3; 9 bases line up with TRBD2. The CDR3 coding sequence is TGTGCCAGCAGTATTGGACTAGCGAGCACAGATACGCAGTATTTT. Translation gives CASSIGLASTDTQYF.